This T cell receptor (beta chain) was obtained from a study of T cell responses to AZD1222 COVID-19 vaccine. Study results and caveats: Reports say nearly half of spike-specific TCRs go after unmutated variant regions.

Trimming stripped 1 base from V and 1 base from J, with 9 bases between. The CDR3 totals 15 residues. Germline lookup yields CDR1 SGHVS and CDR2 FNYEAQ. Pooled together were second doses at about 4 or about 12 weeks. The method was immunoSEQ multiplex PCR; TCRdb's version includes in-frame clones alone and lacks a portion of them. The sample shows roughly 150,000 clones, roughly 94% of them seen only once. This clone was detected once. Its antigen is unknown. Sequences were derived from peripheral blood, sampled 28 days after the second AZD1222 dose. The receptor's source is an adult who received the AZD1222 COVID-19 vaccine. The chain couples TRBV7-6 to TRBJ2-3; no clear D. The CDR3 loop reads CASSLETFGTDTQYF. DNA of the CDR3: TGTGCCAGCAGCTTAGAGACTTTCGGCACAGATACGCAGTATTTT. The variable domain in full, with the rest retrieved from reference TRBV7-6 and TRBJ2-3, is GAGVSQSPRYKVTKRGQDVALRCDPISGHVSLYWYRQALGQGPEFLTYFNYEAQQDKSGLPNDRFSAERPEGSISTLTIQRTEQRDSAMYRCASSLETFGTDTQYFGPGTRLTVL.